The 4 T cell receptor beta chains below were found in one sample sequenced in a study of T cell responses to AZD1222 COVID-19 vaccine. Sequenced by immunoSEQ multiplex PCR; TCRdb stores in-frame clones only, minus some. The sample carries 180,000 or so clones, approximately 90% recorded once. This material consisted of peripheral blood, taken 28 days after the second AZD1222 dose. The receptors originated from an adult who received the AZD1222 COVID-19 vaccine.

This clone has just one count. The V gene is TRBV20-1, the J gene TRBJ2-7; no clear D gene. CDR1 is DFQATT and CDR2 is SNEGSKA in the germline V gene (reference sequence). V lost 3 bases and J 2 bases, leaving 11 bases between the germline ends. The length of the CDR3 is 13 residues. CDR3 loop: CSASHYQTYEQYF. CDR3 in DNA: TGCAGTGCTAGTCACTACCAAACCTACGAGCAGTACTTC.

This clone was picked up a small number of times. The V and J genes are TRBV3-1 (or the pseudogene TRBV3-2) and TRBJ2-3; 9 bases are a match to TRBD2. This CDR3 region has 15 residues. Germline assignment: CDR1 LGHDT and CDR2 YNNKEL (reference sequence). The V gene end was trimmed by 3 bases and the J gene end by 5 bases; junction bases not matched to a gene: 6. CDR3 coding DNA: TGTGCCAGCAGCCATTCTAGCGGGGAGGGAGATACGCAGTATTTT. Translated, it gives CASSHSSGEGDTQYF.

The chain uses TRBV30 and TRBJ2-1; TRBD2 is a possible D gene (6 bases). V lost 1 base and J lost 5, with 21 bases in between. Germline CDR1 reads GTSNPN; CDR2 reads SVGIG (reference sequence). The CDR3 contains 17 residues. CDR3 sequence: CAWSGGRGLRTNNEQFF. The CDR3 region has the DNA TGTGCCTGGAGTGGAGGGCGGGGTCTACGCACGAACAATGAGCAGTTCTTC. The full variable domain, rest sourced from reference TRBV30 and TRBJ2-1, is SQTIHQWPATLVQPVGSPLSLECTVEGTSNPNLYWYRQAAGRGLQLLFYSVGIGQISSEVPQNLSASRPQDRQFILSSKKLLLSDSGFYLCAWSGGRGLRTNNEQFFGPGTRLTVL.

The chain couples TRBV5-1 to TRBJ1-4; 7 bases agree with TRBD1. Per germline, CDR1 SGHRS and CDR2 YFSETQ. J was trimmed by 4 bases and V by 0 bases; bases with no gene match: 3. The CDR3 is 15 amino acids. CDR3 in amino acids: CASSLEGGGNEKLFF. CDR3 nucleotides: TGCGCCAGCAGCTTGGAAGGGGGCGGTAATGAAAAACTGTTTTTT. Supplemented by reference TRBV5-1 and TRBJ1-4, the full variable domain reads KAGVTQTPRYLIKTRGQQVTLSCSPISGHRSVSWYQQTPGQGLQFLFEYFSETQRNKGNFPGRFSGRQFSNSRSEMNVSTLELGDSALYLCASSLEGGGNEKLFFGSGTQLSVL.